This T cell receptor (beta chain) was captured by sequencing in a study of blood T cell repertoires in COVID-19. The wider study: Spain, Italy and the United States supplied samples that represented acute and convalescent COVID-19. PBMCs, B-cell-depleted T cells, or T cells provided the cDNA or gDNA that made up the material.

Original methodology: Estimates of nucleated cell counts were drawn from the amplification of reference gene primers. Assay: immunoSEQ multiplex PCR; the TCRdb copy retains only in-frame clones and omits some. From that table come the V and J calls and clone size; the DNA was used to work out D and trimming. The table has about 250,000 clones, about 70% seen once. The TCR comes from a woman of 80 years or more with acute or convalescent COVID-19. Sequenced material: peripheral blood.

CDR3 sequence (DNA): TGCGCCAGCAGCTTGGCGACTAGAAACGAGCAGTACTTC. Translating gives CASSLATRNEQYF. The V and J genes are TRBV5-1 and TRBJ2-7; D may be TRBD2 (6 bases). CDR3 length: 13 amino acids. Germline CDR1 and CDR2: SGHRS and YFSETQ. The germline V and J ends were trimmed by 0 bases and 5 bases, with 9 bases remaining between them.